This is a list of T cell receptor beta chains from one sample in a study of T cell responses to AZD1222 COVID-19 vaccine. Clones were read by immunoSEQ multiplex PCR, and TCRdb kept only the in-frame ones, dropping some. The sample lists tens of thousands of clones; 80% were seen once. The sequenced sample was peripheral blood, obtained on day 0 of AZD1222 vaccination. Receptor source: an adult in good health. The CDR3 runs from the conserved cysteine through the conserved F or W. D genes are given only for firm matches. Clone size, where shown, is once, few, many, or a class for clones that have expanded.

size	D	V	J	DNA	CDR3
few	NA	TRBV19	TRBJ1-4	TGTGCCAGTAGTCTAGATTGGGGAACAAATGAAAAACTGTTTTTT	CASSLDWGTNEKLFF
few	NA	TRBV5-5	TRBJ1-2	TGTGCCAGCAGCCCGGGCCGGGGTAACTATGGCTACACCTTC	CASSPGRGNYGYTF
NA	TRBD1	TRBV7-6	TRBJ1-1	TGTGCCAGCAGCTCCATTGACAGGGGAGGGACTGAAGCTTTCTTT	CASSSIDRGGTEAFF
NA	TRBD2	TRBV5-1	TRBJ2-2	TGCGCCAGCAGTCCCGGGACTATAATAATCGGGGAGCTGTTTTTT	CASSPGTIIIGELFF
few	NA	TRBV5-6	TRBJ1-2	TGTGCCAGCAGCCCCTCGGGGTTGGGTACCTACACCTTC	CASSPSGLGTYTF
NA	NA	TRBV5-1	TRBJ2-1	TGCGCCAGCAGCTTGGAAGAGAGGCAGTTCTTC	CASSLEERQFF
NA	NA	TRBV7-2	TRBJ2-3	TGTGCCAGCAGCTTAGGGGGCCTAGATACGCAGTATTTT	CASSLGGLDTQYF
NA	NA	TRBV5-1	TRBJ1-1	TGCGCCAGCAGCTCGGACACCTTCACTGAAGCTTTCTTT	CASSSDTFTEAFF
once	NA	TRBV18	TRBJ2-7	TGTGCCAGCTCACCACCGTCCCCCCCCCACGAGCAGTACTTC	CASSPPSPPHEQYF
few	NA	TRBV5-6	TRBJ2-3	TGTGCCAGCAGCTTGGGACGGGCCGCAACAGATACGCAGTATTTT	CASSLGRAATDTQYF
NA	NA	TRBV2	TRBJ1-1	TGTGCCAGCAGTCAGGGGAACACTGAAGCTTTCTTT	CASSQGNTEAFF
NA	NA	TRBV5-8	TRBJ2-2	TGTGCCAGCAGCCAAGGTCAAAACACCGGGGAGCTGTTTTTT	CASSQGQNTGELFF
NA	NA	TRBV15	TRBJ1-5	TGTGCCACCAGCAGAGGTGGTCAGGCCGAGAAACAGCCCCAGCATTTT	CATSRGGQAEKQPQHF
few	NA	TRBV2	TRBJ1-1	TGTGCCAGCAGGGCAGGGACTTCTGAAGCTTTCTTT	CASRAGTSEAFF
NA	TRBD1	TRBV5-1	TRBJ2-4	TGCGCCAGCAGCGATAAGGACAGGAGAAACATTCAGTACTTC	CASSDKDRRNIQYF
NA	NA	TRBV3-1/TRBV3-2	TRBJ1-3	TGTGCCAGCAGCCAAAGCGGTCAGGGGAAGTGGTCTGGAAACACCATATATTTT	CASSQSGQGKWSGNTIYF
NA	NA	TRBV15	TRBJ1-6	TGTGCCACCAGCAGAGCCCCCGGTTCACCCCTCCACTTT	CATSRAPGSPLHF
NA	NA	TRBV15	TRBJ2-6	TGTGCCACCAGAGTGGCCTCTGGGGCCAACGTCCTGACTTTC	CATRVASGANVLTF
NA	TRBD1	TRBV6-1	TRBJ1-5	TGTGCCAGCAGTGGAGCTTACAGGGGTGAGACGGCCTATCAGCCCCAGCATTTT	CASSGAYRGETAYQPQHF
once	TRBD2	TRBV5-5	TRBJ2-7	TGTGCCAGCAGCTTGCGGGGGGGCCTCGAGCAGTACTTC	CASSLRGGLEQYF
NA	TRBD1	TRBV2	TRBJ2-7	TGTGCCAGCAGTGACCGACAGGGGGGGAACGAGCAGTACTTC	CASSDRQGGNEQYF
NA	NA	TRBV24-1	TRBJ1-5	TGTGCCACCAGTGAAGGTATGGGGGGCAGGCAGCCCCAGCATTTT	CATSEGMGGRQPQHF
NA	NA	TRBV5-5	TRBJ1-3	TGTGCCAGCAGCTTGTTCTCCGGGGGCGGAAACACCATATATTTT	CASSLFSGGGNTIYF
once	TRBD1	TRBV5-4	TRBJ1-3	TGTGCCAGCAGCCCCGGGACAGGGCGTGAAAAAGGAGGAAACACCATATATTTT	CASSPGTGREKGGNTIYF
NA	TRBD1	TRBV10-3	TRBJ1-1	TGTGCCATCAGTGAAGCGGACAGGGACGAAGCTTTCTTT	CAISEADRDEAFF
NA	NA	TRBV5-6	TRBJ2-3	TGTGCCAGCAGTGATCTGGGACGTCCCACAGATACGCAGTATTTT	CASSDLGRPTDTQYF
NA	NA	TRBV2	TRBJ1-3	TGTGCCAGCAGGAGAGGGGGGGCTGGAAACACCATATATTTT	CASRRGGAGNTIYF
few	NA	TRBV6-5	TRBJ2-3	TGTGCCAGCAGTTACTCGGGGGCGGATACGCAGTATTTT	CASSYSGADTQYF
NA	NA	TRBV7-5	TRBJ1-5	TGTGTCAGAAGCTTAGCTAGGGGGGTGGACAATCAGCCCCAGCATTTT	CVRSLARGVDNQPQHF
NA	TRBD1	TRBV2	TRBJ2-7	TGTGCCAGCAGAGACAGGGGGCTCTACGAGCAGTACTTC	CASRDRGLYEQYF
NA	TRBD2	TRBV28	TRBJ2-6	TGTGCCAGCAAGTCCGGGGGGACCGGGGCCAACGTCCTGACTTTC	CASKSGGTGANVLTF
NA	NA	TRBV30	TRBJ1-2	TGTGCCTGGAGTGAATATGGCTACACCTTC	CAWSEYGYTF
NA	TRBD1	TRBV5-1	TRBJ2-3	TGCGCCAGCAGCTTACGACAGGGCGGGGATACGCAGTATTTT	CASSLRQGGDTQYF
NA	NA	TRBV6-6	TRBJ1-3	TGTGCCAGCAGTCTTGACAGCCCCAGCTCTGGAAACACCATATATTTT	CASSLDSPSSGNTIYF
NA	NA	TRBV11-1	TRBJ1-1	TGTGCCAGCAGCTTAGAGGGATTGAACACTGAAGCTTTCTTT	CASSLEGLNTEAFF
NA	NA	TRBV30	TRBJ2-1	TGTGCCTGGAGTGTAAAGGGGGGAGTTAACAATGAGCAGTTCTTC	CAWSVKGGVNNEQFF
NA	NA	TRBV2	TRBJ1-2	TGTGCCAGCAGGGCGACTGGGAACTATGGCTACACCTTC	CASRATGNYGYTF
few	NA	TRBV3-1/TRBV3-2	TRBJ1-4	TGTGCCAGCGGAAAAGGTGGAAAACTGTTTTTT	CASGKGGKLFF
once	TRBD2	TRBV19	TRBJ2-4	TGTGCCAGTAGTATGCGAGACCTTGGACTAGCGGGGGGACTAGCCAAAAACATTCAGTACTTC	CASSMRDLGLAGGLAKNIQYF
NA	NA	TRBV6-5	TRBJ2-2	TGTGCCAGCGAGGGCGACACCGGGGAGCTGTTTTTT	CASEGDTGELFF
NA	NA	TRBV6-1	TRBJ1-5	TGTGCCAGCAGTGAATTGCAGGGACCCAATCAGCCCCAGCATTTT	CASSELQGPNQPQHF
NA	TRBD1	TRBV15	TRBJ1-5	TGTGCCACCAGCCGGGACAGGGATCAGCCCCAGCATTTT	CATSRDRDQPQHF
NA	NA	TRBV4-2	TRBJ1-5	TGTGCCAGCAGCCAAGATACCGGTCCCAATCAGCCCCAGCATTTT	CASSQDTGPNQPQHF
NA	NA	TRBV4-2	TRBJ2-7	TGTGCCAGCAGCCAAGGCAGTACTAGTGGGAAAGACGAGCAGTACTTC	CASSQGSTSGKDEQYF
many	NA	TRBV19	TRBJ1-5	TGTGCCAGTAGTACGGACTATAGCAATCAGCCCCAGCATTTT	CASSTDYSNQPQHF
NA	TRBD2	TRBV25-1	TRBJ2-5	TGTGCCAGCAGTCTTACTAGCGGGAGTATTGAGACCCAGTACTTC	CASSLTSGSIETQYF
few	TRBD1	TRBV6-5	TRBJ1-6	TGTGCCAGCAGTTACGAAGGGACAGGGGGGTCACCCCTCCACTTT	CASSYEGTGGSPLHF
NA	NA	TRBV12-3/TRBV12-4	TRBJ2-1	TGTGCCAGCAGTTTTTCATTGTACAATGAGCAGTTCTTC	CASSFSLYNEQFF
NA	TRBD1	TRBV6-5	TRBJ1-6	TGTGCCAGCACCTTGACCGGGACAGGCAATTCACCCCTCCACTTT	CASTLTGTGNSPLHF
few	NA	TRBV12-3/TRBV12-4	TRBJ1-6	TGTGCCAGCAGTTCGGGTACAGGACCCCTCCACTTT	CASSSGTGPLHF
once	TRBD2	TRBV3-1/TRBV3-2	TRBJ2-1	TGTGCCAGCAGCCAAAGACTAGCGGGAGGAGGCGGCTACAATGAGCAGTTCTTC	CASSQRLAGGGGYNEQFF
NA	NA	TRBV29-1	TRBJ1-2	TGCAGCGCGGCGGATCAGGGGCCCTATGGCTACACCTTC	CSAADQGPYGYTF
few	TRBD2	TRBV27	TRBJ2-7	TGTGCCAGCAGTTTATCAGCGGGGGGCTACGAGCAGTACTTC	CASSLSAGGYEQYF